This T cell receptor beta chain was sequenced in a study of blood T cell repertoires in COVID-19. This clone occurred a few times. Only in-frame clones appear in the TCRdb table, and some are missing; sequencing was by immunoSEQ multiplex PCR. The repertoire has roughly 140,000 clones, roughly 85% of them found once; the top ten carry roughly 8.3%. The CDR3 has 12 amino acids. Germline V gene data show CDR1 as SQVTM and CDR2 as ANQGSEA. V lost 8 bases and J lost 2, with 11 bases in between. This TCR was sampled from a woman aged 60-75 years with COVID-19, enrolled during active disease. The chain recombines TRBV29-1 with TRBJ2-3; unclear D gene. The sample was peripheral blood. In DNA, the CDR3 is TGCAGCCAAAGATACATCACAGATACGCAGTATTTT. Residues: CSQRYITDTQYF.